A selection of T cell receptor beta chains follows, all from one sample in a study of blood T cell repertoires in COVID-19. TCRdb keeps only in-frame clones here, not all; method: immunoSEQ multiplex PCR. Among a few hundred thousand clones listed, 70% to 90% were seen once. Sequenced material: peripheral blood. The source is a woman in her sixties or seventies with COVID-19, enrolled during active disease. CDR3s include the opening cysteine and the closing phenylalanine or tryptophan. D genes are given only for firm matches. The listing skips clone size in some rows; elsewhere it reads once, few, many or a size class.

clone_size d_call j_call v_call cdr3_nt cdr3_aa
. . TRBJ1-4 TRBV14 TGTGCCAGCAGCCAATCAAGAGGGGGAAATGAAAAACTGTTTTTT CASSQSRGGNEKLFF
. . TRBJ1-1 TRBV5-1 TGCGCCAGCAGCTTGGCCGAAGGGAGGAACACTGAAGCTTTCTTT CASSLAEGRNTEAFF
. TRBD2 TRBJ2-1 TRBV5-4 TGTGCCACCTATTTAGCGGGAGGCCCCAATGAGCAGTTCTTC CATYLAGGPNEQFF
. TRBD2 TRBJ2-1 TRBV7-2 TGTGCCAGCAGCTTAGCTGGGGGAGGGTCCTACAATGAGCAGTTCTTC CASSLAGGGSYNEQFF
. . TRBJ2-3 TRBV2 TGTGCCAGCGGGTCAGGGCAGGGGAACACAGATACGCAGTATTTT CASGSGQGNTDTQYF
once . TRBJ1-1 TRBV6-2/TRBV6-3 TGTGCCAGCAGTTACCCAGCCGGAGGGGCTTTCTTT CASSYPAGGAFF
once . TRBJ1-1 TRBV2 TGTGCCAGCAGTTCATGGACAGATAACACTGAAGCTTTCTTT CASSSWTDNTEAFF
. TRBD2 TRBJ2-2 TRBV28 TGTGCCAGCAGAAGAGACACCCGGGGGGTTTCGAACACCGGGGAGCTGTTTTTT CASRRDTRGVSNTGELFF
. . TRBJ2-1 TRBV14 TGTGCCAGCAGCCCATTAGCGGAAGAAAATGAGCAGTTCTTC CASSPLAEENEQFF
. TRBD1 TRBJ1-6 TRBV28 TGTGCCAGCAGTTGGGGACAGATCAGAAATTCACCCCTCCACTTT CASSWGQIRNSPLHF
. . TRBJ2-2 TRBV6-5 TGTGCCAGCACCCCATCGCGTACCGGGGAGCTGTTTTTT CASTPSRTGELFF
. TRBD2 TRBJ2-7 TRBV28 TGTGCCAGCAGTCCCATCTGGCTAGCGGGGAACTACGAGCAGTACTTC CASSPIWLAGNYEQYF